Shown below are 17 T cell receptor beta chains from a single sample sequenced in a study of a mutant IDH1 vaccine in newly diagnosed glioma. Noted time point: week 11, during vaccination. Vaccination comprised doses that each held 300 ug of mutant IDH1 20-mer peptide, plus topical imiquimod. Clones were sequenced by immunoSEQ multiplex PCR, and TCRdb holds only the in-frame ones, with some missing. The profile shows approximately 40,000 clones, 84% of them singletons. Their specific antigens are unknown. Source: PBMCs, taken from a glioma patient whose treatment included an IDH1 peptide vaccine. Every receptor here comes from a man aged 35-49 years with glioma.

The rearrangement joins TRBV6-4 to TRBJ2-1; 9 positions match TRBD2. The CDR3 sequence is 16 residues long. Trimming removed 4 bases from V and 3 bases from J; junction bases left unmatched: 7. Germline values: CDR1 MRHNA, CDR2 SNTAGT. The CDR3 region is CASSGVAGENYNEQFF. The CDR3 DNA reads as TGTGCCAGCAGTGGGGTAGCGGGAGAGAACTACAATGAGCAGTTCTTC.

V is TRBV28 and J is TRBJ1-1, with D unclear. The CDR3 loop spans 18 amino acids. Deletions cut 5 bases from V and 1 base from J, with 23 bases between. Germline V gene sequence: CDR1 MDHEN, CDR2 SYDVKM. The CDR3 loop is CASSLRETPANRNTEAFF. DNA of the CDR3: TGTGCCAGCAGTCTAAGGGAGACTCCGGCTAACAGGAACACTGAAGCTTTCTTT.

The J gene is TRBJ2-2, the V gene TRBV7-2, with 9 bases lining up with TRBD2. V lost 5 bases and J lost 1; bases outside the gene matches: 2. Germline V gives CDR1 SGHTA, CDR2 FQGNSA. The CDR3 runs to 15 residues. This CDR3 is CASSVSGGNTGELFF. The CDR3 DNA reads TGTGCCAGCAGCGTTAGCGGGGGGAACACCGGGGAGCTGTTTTTT.

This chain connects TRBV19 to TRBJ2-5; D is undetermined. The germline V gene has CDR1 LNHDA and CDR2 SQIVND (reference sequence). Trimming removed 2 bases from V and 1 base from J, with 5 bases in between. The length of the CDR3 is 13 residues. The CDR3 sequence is CASSIWAQETQYF. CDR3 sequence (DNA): TGTGCCAGTAGTATATGGGCCCAAGAGACCCAGTACTTC.

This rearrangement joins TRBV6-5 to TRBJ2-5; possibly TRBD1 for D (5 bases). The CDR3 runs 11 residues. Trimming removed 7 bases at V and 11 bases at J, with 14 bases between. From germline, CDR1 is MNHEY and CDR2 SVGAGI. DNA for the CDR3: TGTGCCAGCACACGAGGACAAGAGCAGTACTTC. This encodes CASTRGQEQYF.

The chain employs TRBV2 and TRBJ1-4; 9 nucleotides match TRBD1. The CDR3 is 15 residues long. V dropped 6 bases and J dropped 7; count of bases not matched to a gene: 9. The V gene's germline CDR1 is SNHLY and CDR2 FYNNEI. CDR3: CASSKRTGDTEKLFF. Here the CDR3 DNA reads TGTGCCAGCAGCAAAAGGACAGGGGATACTGAAAAACTGTTTTTT.

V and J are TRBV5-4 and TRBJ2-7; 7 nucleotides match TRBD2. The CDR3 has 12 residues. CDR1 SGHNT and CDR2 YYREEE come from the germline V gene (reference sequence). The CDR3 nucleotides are TGTTCGGTGGAGGGAGGGCCCAACGAGCAGTACTTC. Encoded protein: CSVEGGPNEQYF.

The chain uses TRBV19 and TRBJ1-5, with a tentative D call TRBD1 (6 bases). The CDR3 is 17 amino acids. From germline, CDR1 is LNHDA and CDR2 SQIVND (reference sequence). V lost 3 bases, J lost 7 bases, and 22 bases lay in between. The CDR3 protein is CASSIGLGTPRRQPQHF. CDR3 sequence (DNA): TGTGCCAGTAGTATCGGCTTAGGGACACCGAGGCGACAGCCCCAGCATTTT.

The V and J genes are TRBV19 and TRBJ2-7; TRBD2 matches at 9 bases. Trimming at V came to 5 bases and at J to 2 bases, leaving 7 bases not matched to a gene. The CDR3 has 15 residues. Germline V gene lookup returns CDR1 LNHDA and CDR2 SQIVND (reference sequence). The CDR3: CASSPATSGTYEQYF. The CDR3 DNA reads TGTGCCAGTAGTCCAGCGACTAGCGGTACCTACGAGCAGTACTTC.

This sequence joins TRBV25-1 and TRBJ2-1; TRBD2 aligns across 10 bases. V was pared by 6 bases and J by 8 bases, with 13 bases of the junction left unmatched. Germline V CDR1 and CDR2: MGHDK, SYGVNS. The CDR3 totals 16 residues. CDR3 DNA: TGTGCCAGCAGGGAAGGAGCGGGAGGGCCTATGGATGAGCAGTTCTTC. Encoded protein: CASREGAGGPMDEQFF.

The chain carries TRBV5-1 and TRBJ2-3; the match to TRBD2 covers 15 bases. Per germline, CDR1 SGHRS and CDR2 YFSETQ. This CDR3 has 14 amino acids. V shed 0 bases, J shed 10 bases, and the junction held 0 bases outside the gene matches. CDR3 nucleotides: TGCGCCAGCAGCTTGGGGACTAGCGGGAGGGCGCAGTATTTT. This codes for CASSLGTSGRAQYF. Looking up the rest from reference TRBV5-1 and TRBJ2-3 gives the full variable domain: KAGVTQTPRYLIKTRGQQVTLSCSPISGHRSVSWYQQTPGQGLQFLFEYFSETQRNKGNFPGRFSGRQFSNSRSEMNVSTLELGDSALYLCASSLGTSGRAQYFGPGTRLTVL.

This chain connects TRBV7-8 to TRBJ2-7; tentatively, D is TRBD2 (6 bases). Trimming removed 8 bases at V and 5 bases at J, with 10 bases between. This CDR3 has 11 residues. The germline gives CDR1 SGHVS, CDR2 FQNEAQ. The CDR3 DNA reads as TGTGCCAGCGGGTGGAGGGACGAGCAGTACTTC. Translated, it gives CASGWRDEQYF.

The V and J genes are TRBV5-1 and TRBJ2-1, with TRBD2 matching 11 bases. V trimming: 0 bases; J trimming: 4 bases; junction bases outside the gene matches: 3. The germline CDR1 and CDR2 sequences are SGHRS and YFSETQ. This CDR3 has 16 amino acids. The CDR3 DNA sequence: TGCGCCAGCAGCTTGGGTCTAGCGGGAGGTTACAATGAGCAGTTCTTC. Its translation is CASSLGLAGGYNEQFF. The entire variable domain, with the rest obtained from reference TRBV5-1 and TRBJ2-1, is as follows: KAGVTQTPRYLIKTRGQQVTLSCSPISGHRSVSWYQQTPGQGLQFLFEYFSETQRNKGNFPGRFSGRQFSNSRSEMNVSTLELGDSALYLCASSLGLAGGYNEQFFGPGTRLTVL.

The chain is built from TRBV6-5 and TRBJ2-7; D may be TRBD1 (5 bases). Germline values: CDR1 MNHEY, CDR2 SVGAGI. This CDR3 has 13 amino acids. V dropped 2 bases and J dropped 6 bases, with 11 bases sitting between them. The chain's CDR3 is CASSYPGFGEQYF. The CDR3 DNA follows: TGTGCCAGCAGTTACCCAGGGTTTGGCGAGCAGTACTTC.

The CDR3 spells CASSLRASYEQYF. CDR3 DNA: TGCGCCAGCAGCCTTAGGGCCTCCTACGAGCAGTACTTC. The V call is TRBV4-1, the J call TRBJ2-7; D remains ambiguous. CDR1 and CDR2 (germline): MGHRA, YSYEKL. This CDR3 has 13 amino acids. V dropped 4 bases and J dropped 0 bases, with 7 bases sitting between them.

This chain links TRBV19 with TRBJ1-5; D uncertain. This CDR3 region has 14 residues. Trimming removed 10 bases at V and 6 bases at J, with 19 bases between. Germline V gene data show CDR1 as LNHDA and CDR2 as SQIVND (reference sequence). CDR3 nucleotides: TGTGCCACCCAATCCAGTGGAATGGGTCAGCCCCAGCATTTT. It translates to CATQSSGMGQPQHF.

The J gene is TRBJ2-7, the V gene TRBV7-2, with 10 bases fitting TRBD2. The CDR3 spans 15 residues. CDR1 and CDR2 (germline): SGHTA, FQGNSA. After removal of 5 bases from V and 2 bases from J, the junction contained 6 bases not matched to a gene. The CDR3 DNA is TGTGCCAGCAGCAGAAGGACTAGCGGAGCCTACGAGCAGTACTTC. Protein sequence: CASSRRTSGAYEQYF.